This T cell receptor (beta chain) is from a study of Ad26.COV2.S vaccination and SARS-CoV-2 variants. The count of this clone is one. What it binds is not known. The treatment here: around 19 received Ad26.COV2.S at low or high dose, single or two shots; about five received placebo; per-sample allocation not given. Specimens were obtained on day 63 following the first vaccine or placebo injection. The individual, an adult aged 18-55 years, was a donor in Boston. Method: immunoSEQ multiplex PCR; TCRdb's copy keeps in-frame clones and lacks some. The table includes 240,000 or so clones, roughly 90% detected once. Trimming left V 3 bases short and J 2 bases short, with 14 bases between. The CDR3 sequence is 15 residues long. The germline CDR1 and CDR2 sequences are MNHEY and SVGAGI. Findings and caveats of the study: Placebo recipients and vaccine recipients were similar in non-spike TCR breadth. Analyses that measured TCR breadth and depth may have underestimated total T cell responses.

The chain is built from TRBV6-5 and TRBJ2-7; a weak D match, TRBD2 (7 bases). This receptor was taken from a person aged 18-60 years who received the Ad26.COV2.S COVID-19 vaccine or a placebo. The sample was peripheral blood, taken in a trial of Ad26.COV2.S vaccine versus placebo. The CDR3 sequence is CASSYFAGATYEQYF. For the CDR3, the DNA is TGTGCCAGCAGTTATTTTGCGGGGGCCACCTACGAGCAGTACTTC.